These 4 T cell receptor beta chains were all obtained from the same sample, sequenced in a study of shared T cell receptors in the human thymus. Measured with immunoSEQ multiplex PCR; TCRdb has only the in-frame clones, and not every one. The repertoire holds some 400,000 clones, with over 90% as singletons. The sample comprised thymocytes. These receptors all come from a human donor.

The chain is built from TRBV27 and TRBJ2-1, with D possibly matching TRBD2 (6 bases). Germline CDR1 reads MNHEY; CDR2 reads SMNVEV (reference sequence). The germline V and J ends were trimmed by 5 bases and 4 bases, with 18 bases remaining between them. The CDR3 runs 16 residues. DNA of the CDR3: TGTGCCAGCAGTCCCCCCCCTAGGGCGGGGTACAATGAGCAGTTCTTC. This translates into CASSPPPRAGYNEQFF.

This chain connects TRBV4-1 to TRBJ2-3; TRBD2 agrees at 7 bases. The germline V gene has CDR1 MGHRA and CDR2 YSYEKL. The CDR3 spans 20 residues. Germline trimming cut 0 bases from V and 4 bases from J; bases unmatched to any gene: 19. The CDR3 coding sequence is TGCGCCAGCAGCCAAGAGGGGCCACGACTAGCACCGAGGAGGGCAGATACGCAGTATTTT. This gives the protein CASSQEGPRLAPRRADTQYF.

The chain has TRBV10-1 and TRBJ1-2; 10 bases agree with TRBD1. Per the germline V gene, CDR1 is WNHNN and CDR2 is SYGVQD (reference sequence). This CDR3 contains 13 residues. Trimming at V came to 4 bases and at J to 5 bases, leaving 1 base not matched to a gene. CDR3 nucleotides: TGCGCCAGCAGTGGACAGGGGGCGTATGGCTACACCTTC. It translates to CASSGQGAYGYTF.

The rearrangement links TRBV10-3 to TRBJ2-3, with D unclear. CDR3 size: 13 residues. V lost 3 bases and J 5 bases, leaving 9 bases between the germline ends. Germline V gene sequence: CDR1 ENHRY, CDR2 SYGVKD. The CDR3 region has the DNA TGTGCCATCAGTGACCCCCGCAGAGATACGCAGTATTTT. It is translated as CAISDPRRDTQYF.